This T cell receptor (beta chain) was identified in a study of chemoradiotherapy in HPV16-positive cancers. Overall study results and limits: HPV-specific T cells were functionally defined from only a couple of HPV16-positive patients. HPV-responsive T-cell expansion during chemoradiotherapy was linked to improved recurrence-free survival in HPV16-positive patients.

V dropped 2 bases and J dropped 1 base, with 12 bases sitting between them. The CDR3 totals 16 residues. Germline lookup yields CDR1 SGHNT and CDR2 YYREEE (reference sequence). About this clone itself: Its antigen is still unknown.

This table comes from immunoSEQ multiplex PCR, and its TCRdb copy is limited to in-frame clones, with some not included. The data contain about 9,000 clones, approximately 81% of them singletons. Sequencing was performed on tumor tissue, taken from a patient who underwent chemoradiotherapy. The TCR sequence derives from a human donor with HPV-associated anogenital cancer. This sequence joins TRBV5-4 and TRBJ2-2; possible D gene TRBD2, 5 bases. The CDR3 sequence is CASSLAAGRNTGELFF. In DNA form, the CDR3 reads TGTGCCAGCAGCTTAGCGGCGGGTCGGAACACCGGGGAGCTGTTTTTT.